The next 28 T cell receptor beta chains were all read from a single sample in a study of CD8 T cells in Susac syndrome. Reverse transcription used roughly 0.45 to 1 ug RNA and random hexamers. TCRdb re-derived calls from the immunoSEQ multiplex PCR reads in MiXCR, one entry per CDR3 protein. There are some 130,000 distinct CDR3 sequences in the sample; roughly 94% occur only once, and approximately 0.18% lies in the top ten. Sequenced input: CD8+ T cells from PBMCs. The origin of the receptors is a human donor with Susac syndrome.

The chain is built from TRBV28 and TRBJ2-3; a possible D gene is TRBD2 (6 bases). Trimming pared 6 bases from V and 5 bases from J, leaving 6 bases between. Germline CDR1 reads MDHEN; CDR2 reads SYDVKM. This CDR3 contains 11 residues. The CDR3 protein is CASRGLDTQYF. CDR3 sequence (DNA): TGTGCCAGCAGGGGACTAGATACGCAGTATTTT.

The V gene is TRBV12-5, the J gene TRBJ2-4, with 8 bases matching TRBD2. The CDR3 contains 14 residues. V dropped 5 bases and J dropped 3; count of bases not matched to a gene: 3. Germline-derived CDR1 and CDR2 are LGHNT and FRNRAP. CDR3 sequence (DNA): TGTGCTAGTGGTCTAGGGACTAGCAAAAACATTCAGTACTTC. Its translation: CASGLGTSKNIQYF.

The count of this clonotype is one. The V and J genes are TRBV5-1 and TRBJ2-7, with D perhaps matching TRBD1 (6 bases). The CDR3 runs to 16 residues. V lost 2 bases and J lost 1, with 16 bases in between. CDR1 and CDR2 (germline): SGHRS, YFSETQ. In nucleotides, the CDR3 is TGCGCCAGCAGCTTCCTACCACAGGGAGAATCCTACGAGCAGTACTTC. This codes for CASSFLPQGESYEQYF.

This rearrangement joins TRBV7-9 to TRBJ2-7, with D possibly being TRBD2 (7 bases). The CDR3 totals 17 residues. The germline V gene has CDR1 SEHNR and CDR2 FQNEAQ (reference sequence). Trimming shortened V by 4 bases and J by 7 bases, and 26 bases separated the two germline ends. The chain's CDR3 is CASSSFSGGGTPWEQYF. The DNA of the CDR3 is TGTGCCAGCAGCTCGTTTTCGGGGGGAGGGACACCATGGGAGCAGTACTTC.

The chain has TRBV29-1 and TRBJ2-3; D gene uncertain. The V end lost 7 bases, the J end lost 2 bases, and 10 bases lay between the germline ends. Germline V gives CDR1 SQVTM, CDR2 ANQGSEA. The CDR3 is 12 residues long. The CDR3 nucleotides are TGCAGCGGTGGTTCGGACACAGATACGCAGTATTTT. It translates to CSGGSDTDTQYF.

The V gene is TRBV24-1, the J gene TRBJ2-1, with D uncertain. Trimming took off 8 bases at V and 0 bases at J, with 13 bases between the two ends. The CDR3 spans 15 residues. CDR1 is KGHDR and CDR2 is SFDVKD in the germline V gene. The DNA for the CDR3 is TGTGCCACCACCAACGAGGAGAGCTCCTACAATGAGCAGTTCTTC. This sequence encodes CATTNEESSYNEQFF.

This chain connects TRBV24-1 to TRBJ2-1, with D unclear. With 0 bases removed from V and 4 bases from J, the gap between germline ends came to 6 bases. The CDR3 is made up of 14 amino acids. Germline lookup yields CDR1 KGHDR and CDR2 SFDVKD. The chain's CDR3 is CATSDLQMYNEQFF. The DNA of the CDR3 is TGTGCCACCAGTGATTTGCAAATGTACAATGAGCAGTTCTTC.

This chain uses TRBV28 with TRBJ2-7; weak D call: TRBD1 (6 bases). The CDR3 runs to 14 residues. The V end was cut by 3 bases, the J end by 3 bases, with 12 bases between. Germline assignment: CDR1 MDHEN and CDR2 SYDVKM. The CDR3 nucleotides read TGTGCCAGCAGTTTTACAGGGTCGGGCTACGAGCAGTACTTC. This sequence encodes CASSFTGSGYEQYF.

The chain has TRBV12-3 or TRBV12-4 and TRBJ1-1; 7 positions match TRBD1. The CDR3 extends over 18 amino acids. V was pared by 3 bases and J by 1 base, with 14 bases of the junction left unmatched. The CDR3 reads CASSLDQGGPWGNTEAFF. In nucleotides, the CDR3 is TGTGCCAGCAGTTTGGATCAGGGGGGACCGTGGGGGAACACTGAAGCTTTCTTT.

The V call is TRBV29-1, the J call TRBJ1-1; 8 bases agree with TRBD1. The V and J ends lost 6 bases and 0 bases, in that order; junction bases with no gene match: 9. The CDR3 totals 15 residues. The germline CDR1 and CDR2 sequences are SQVTM and ANQGSEA. Here the CDR3 reads CSVRQGTVLNTEAFF. In nucleotides, the CDR3 is TGCAGCGTCCGACAGGGGACGGTGCTGAACACTGAAGCTTTCTTT. The whole variable domain, remainder taken from reference TRBV29-1 and TRBJ1-1, is SAVISQKPSRDICQRGTSLTIQCQVDSQVTMMFWYRQQPGQSLTLIATANQGSEATYESGFVIDKFPISRPNLTFSTLTVSNMSPEDSSIYLCSVRQGTVLNTEAFFGQGTRLTVV.

The gene calls are TRBV7-3 and TRBJ2-1; D uncertain. V was trimmed by 4 bases and J by 9 bases, leaving 16 bases between them. The CDR3 extends over 14 amino acids. Germline assignment: CDR1 SGHTA and CDR2 FQGTGA. CDR3 region: CASSSRGKLREQFF. DNA for the CDR3: TGTGCCAGCAGCTCCCGCGGTAAACTGCGTGAGCAGTTCTTC.

This chain connects TRBV20-1 to TRBJ2-1; 14 nucleotides agree with TRBD2. Germline V gene sequence: CDR1 DFQATT, CDR2 SNEGSKA (reference sequence). V lost 6 bases and J lost 10; bases outside the gene matches: 8. CDR3 length: 14 residues. The DNA for the CDR3 is TGCAGTGCGCGACTAGCGGGAGGGCCGTGGGAGCAGTTCTTC. Translation gives CSARLAGGPWEQFF.

This clonotype was observed a single time. The chain is built from TRBV7-3 and TRBJ1-1; no definite D call. In germline, CDR1 is SGHTA, CDR2 FQGTGA. CDR3 length: 15 residues. With 2 bases removed from V and 4 bases from J, the gap between germline ends came to 14 bases. CDR3 DNA sequence: TGTGCCAGCAGCTTATCGCCCATTCGGGCCACTGAAGCTTTCTTT. It yields the protein CASSLSPIRATEAFF. Together with reference TRBV7-3 and TRBJ1-1, the CDR3 gives the full variable domain: GAGVSQTPSNKVTEKGKYVELRCDPISGHTALYWYRQSLGQGPEFLIYFQGTGAADDSGLPNDRFFAVRPEGSVSTLKIQRTERGDSAVYLCASSLSPIRATEAFFGQGTRLTVV.

V and J are TRBV12-3 or TRBV12-4 and TRBJ1-2, with D perhaps TRBD1 (5 bases). The CDR3 runs to 14 residues. Between the trimmed V and J ends, which lost 5 bases and 2 bases, there was a span of 12 bases. The CDR3, as DNA: TGTGCCAGCAGTGTGACAGAACCAAACTATGGCTACACCTTC. Translation gives CASSVTEPNYGYTF.

The genes are TRBV3-1 and TRBJ2-7; D unresolved. Germline CDR1 reads LGHDT; CDR2 reads YNNKEL (reference sequence). V gave up 3 bases and J gave up 7 bases, with 10 bases separating them. This CDR3 spans 12 amino acids. CDR3 residues: CASSHRLGEQYF. Written as DNA, the CDR3 is TGTGCCAGCAGCCACCGTCTAGGGGAGCAGTACTTC.

The chain is built from TRBV20-1 and TRBJ2-1; TRBD1 matches 9 bases. The length of the CDR3 is 16 residues. Unmatched junction bases numbered 14, after V lost 3 bases and J lost 8 bases. Per the germline V gene, CDR1 is DFQATT and CDR2 is SNEGSKA (reference sequence). CDR3 DNA: TGCAGTGCTAGGGCGCCCGGGACAGGGAGTTTAGATGAGCAGTTCTTC. It specifies CSARAPGTGSLDEQFF.

The rearrangement joins TRBV27 to TRBJ2-3; D might be TRBD2 (6 bases). CDR3 length equals 13 residues. Germline V gene sequence: CDR1 MNHEY, CDR2 SMNVEV (reference sequence). V was trimmed by 6 bases and J by 4 bases, leaving 11 bases between them. CDR3 amino acids: CASSPGLPDTQYF. The CDR3 coding sequence is TGTGCCAGCAGCCCGGGACTCCCAGATACGCAGTATTTT.

In this sample, this clonotype turned up a few times. V usage is TRBV7-2 and J usage is TRBJ2-7, with a tentative D call TRBD1 (5 bases). Trimming pared 5 bases from V and 2 bases from J, leaving 10 bases between. Germline V CDR1 and CDR2: SGHTA, FQGNSA. The CDR3 runs 13 residues. For the CDR3, the DNA is TGTGCCAGCAGCGGGGCCGCGGCCTACGAGCAGTACTTC. Residues: CASSGAAAYEQYF.

The genes are TRBV29-1 and TRBJ2-7; 10 positions agree with TRBD1. The V gene end was trimmed by 6 bases and the J gene end by 1 base; junction bases not matched to a gene: 12. The germline CDR1 and CDR2 sequences are SQVTM and ANQGSEA. The CDR3 runs to 16 residues. The CDR3 sequence is CSVAPGQGPPSYEQYF. The DNA for the CDR3 is TGCAGCGTAGCACCGGGACAGGGGCCCCCGTCCTACGAGCAGTACTTC.

This rearrangement joins TRBV2 to TRBJ2-1, with TRBD1 matching over 9 bases. The length of the CDR3 is 16 residues. The junction had 15 bases not matched to a gene; V was cut back by 7 bases and J by 8 bases. Looked up from germline, CDR1 is SNHLY and CDR2 is FYNNEI. DNA for the CDR3: TGTGCCAGCACCAATCTCGGGACAGGGCTAGTCGATGAGCAGTTCTTC. Its translation: CASTNLGTGLVDEQFF.

Here the CDR3 DNA reads TGCGCCAGCAGCACCTTTGGGACAGATACGCAGTATTTT. Protein product: CASSTFGTDTQYF. The V gene is TRBV4-1, the J gene TRBJ2-3; D call uncertain. Between the trimmed V and J ends, which lost 5 bases and 3 bases, there was a span of 9 bases. Germline V gene data show CDR1 as MGHRA and CDR2 as YSYEKL. The CDR3 is 13 residues long.

The chain links TRBV6-5 to TRBJ2-7; no reliable D call. The CDR3 length is 15 residues. Trimming took off 0 bases at V and 0 bases at J, with 9 bases between the two ends. Germline lookup yields CDR1 MNHEY and CDR2 SVGAGI. Here the CDR3 DNA reads TGTGCCAGCAGTTACTCAGGCGGAAGCTCCTACGAGCAGTACTTC. It translates to CASSYSGGSSYEQYF.

The chain joins TRBV7-9 to TRBJ2-3; no reliable D call. V was shortened by 11 bases and J by 4 bases, with 13 bases between the two germline ends. This CDR3 has 12 residues. Germline V gene sequence: CDR1 SEHNR, CDR2 FQNEAQ (reference sequence). The CDR3 protein is CASIKGADTQYF. The CDR3 nucleotides are TGTGCCTCCATCAAAGGAGCAGATACGCAGTATTTT.

The chain joins TRBV10-3 to TRBJ2-1; TRBD2 matches 11 bases. J lost 6 bases, V lost 10 bases, and 5 bases had no gene match. This CDR3 comprises 13 residues. The germline gives CDR1 ENHRY, CDR2 SYGVKD. This chain's CDR3 is CATFSGRANEQFF. The CDR3 nucleotides read TGTGCCACCTTTAGCGGGAGGGCCAATGAGCAGTTCTTC.

The chain carries TRBV20-1 and TRBJ2-1, with a weak D call TRBD1 (5 bases). V was trimmed by 1 base and J by 7 bases, leaving 8 bases between them. The CDR3 has 12 residues. Per the germline V gene, CDR1 is DFQATT and CDR2 is SNEGSKA (reference sequence). DNA of the CDR3: TGCAGTGCTAGAGTCAGGGATAATGAGCAGTTCTTC. It specifies CSARVRDNEQFF.

V gene TRBV2 combines with J gene TRBJ1-5; 7 nucleotides align to TRBD1. Trimming removed 8 bases from V and 3 bases from J; junction bases left unmatched: 4. Germline V lookup: CDR1 SNHLY, CDR2 FYNNEI. The CDR3 has 13 amino acids. CDR3: CASLGQDNQPQHF. The CDR3 nucleotides read TGTGCCAGCCTAGGACAGGACAATCAGCCCCAGCATTTT.

The chain employs TRBV5-1 and TRBJ2-1; D unresolved. There are 12 residues in the CDR3. Germline V gene sequence: CDR1 SGHRS, CDR2 YFSETQ. Trimming took 0 bases from V and 10 from J, leaving 8 bases between them. CDR3 in amino acids: CASSLGTPEQFF. The CDR3 coding sequence is TGCGCCAGCAGCTTGGGCACCCCCGAGCAGTTCTTC.

The V call is TRBV30, the J call TRBJ1-2; the D gene is possibly TRBD1 (6 bases). The germline V gene encodes CDR1 GTSNPN and CDR2 SVGIG (reference sequence). The CDR3 has 13 amino acids. Trimming took off 0 bases at V and 3 bases at J, with 8 bases between the two ends. The CDR3 reads CAWSVGGDYGYTF. The CDR3 DNA reads as TGTGCCTGGAGTGTTGGGGGCGACTATGGCTACACCTTC.